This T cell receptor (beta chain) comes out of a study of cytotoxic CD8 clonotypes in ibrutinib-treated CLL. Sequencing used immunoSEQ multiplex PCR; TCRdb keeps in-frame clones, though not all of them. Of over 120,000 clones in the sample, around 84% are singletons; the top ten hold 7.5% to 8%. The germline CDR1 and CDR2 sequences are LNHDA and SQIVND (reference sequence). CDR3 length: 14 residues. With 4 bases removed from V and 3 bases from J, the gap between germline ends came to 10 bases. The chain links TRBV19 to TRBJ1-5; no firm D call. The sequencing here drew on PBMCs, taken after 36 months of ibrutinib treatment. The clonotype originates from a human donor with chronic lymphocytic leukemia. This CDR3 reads CASSSSHYNQPQHF. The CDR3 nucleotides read TGTGCCAGTAGTAGCAGCCATTACAATCAGCCCCAGCATTTT.